This T cell receptor (beta chain) was documented in a study of T cell responses to AZD1222 COVID-19 vaccine. The protocol was immunoSEQ multiplex PCR, while the TCRdb copy is restricted to in-frame clones and leaves out a portion. This repertoire shows 100,000 or so clones, more than 75% found once; its top ten account for more than 3.5%. This CDR3 comprises 14 residues. Losses at the gene ends were 4 bases for V and 5 bases for J; bases not matched to a gene: 8. CDR1 is SQVTM and CDR2 is ANQGSEA in the germline V gene. Sequencing used peripheral blood, obtained on day 0 of MenACWY control vaccination. This chain uses TRBV29-1 with TRBJ2-7; TRBD1 agrees at 10 bases. The sequence was collected from an adult in good health. The CDR3 DNA follows: TGCAGCGTTGGAGGGGGGACAGGGGTCCACGAGCAGTACTTC. It is translated as CSVGGGTGVHEQYF.